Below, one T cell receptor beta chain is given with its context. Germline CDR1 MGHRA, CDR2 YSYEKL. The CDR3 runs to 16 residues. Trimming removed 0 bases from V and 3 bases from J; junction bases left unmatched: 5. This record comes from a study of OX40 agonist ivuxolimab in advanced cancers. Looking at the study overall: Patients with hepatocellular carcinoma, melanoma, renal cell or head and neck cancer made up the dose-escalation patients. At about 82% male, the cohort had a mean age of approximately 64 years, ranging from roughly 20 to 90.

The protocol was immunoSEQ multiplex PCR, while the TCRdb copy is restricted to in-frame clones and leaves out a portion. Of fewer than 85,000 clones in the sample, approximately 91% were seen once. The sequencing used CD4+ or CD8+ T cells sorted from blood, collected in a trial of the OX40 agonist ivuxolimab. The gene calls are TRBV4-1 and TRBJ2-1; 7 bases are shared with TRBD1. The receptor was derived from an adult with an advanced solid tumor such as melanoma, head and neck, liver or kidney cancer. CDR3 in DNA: TGCGCCAGCAGCCAAGAAGGGGGCAATAGCTACAATGAGCAGTTCTTC. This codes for CASSQEGGNSYNEQFF.